This T cell receptor beta chain originates from a study of Ad26.COV2.S vaccination and SARS-CoV-2 variants. In the case of this clone: The sample has other DNA sequences that encode this CDR3 too.

The CDR3 contains 15 residues. Germline V lookup: CDR1 SGHTA, CDR2 FQGNSA. V was pared by 5 bases and J by 0 bases, with 3 bases of the junction left unmatched. Sequencing was performed with immunoSEQ multiplex PCR; in TCRdb, only in-frame clones are kept and a portion is missing. The sample has more than 350,000 clones, approximately 90% seen once; the top ten hold roughly an eighth. Specified treatment: around 19 received Ad26.COV2.S at low or high dose, single or two shots; five or six received placebo; per-sample allocation not given. Following the first vaccine or placebo injection, samples were taken on day 63.

This clonotype was obtained from a person between 18 and 59 years old who received the Ad26.COV2.S COVID-19 vaccine or a placebo. This rearrangement joins TRBV7-2 to TRBJ2-7; the match to TRBD2 covers 11 bases. The sequencing here drew on peripheral blood, taken in a trial of Ad26.COV2.S vaccine versus placebo. CDR3 nucleotide sequence: TGTGCCAGCAGCCTCACTAGCGGGAGCTCCTACGAGCAGTACTTC. Protein: CASSLTSGSSYEQYF.